This T cell receptor beta chain was recovered during a study of T cell responses to AZD1222 COVID-19 vaccine (dated by TCRdb to about 2021). General notes on the study: TCR sequencing was performed for 230 to 250 trial participants, of whom roughly 200 were given two doses of AZD1222 and around 25 were given two doses of MenACWY control vaccine. Trial participants were enrolled by age into subgroups of 18-55, 56-69 and 70-plus years, and approximately 150, 30 and 60 TCR-sequenced participants, respectively, were included in these subgroups. Results the study describes overall, beyond this receptor: After two AZD1222 doses, spike-specific TCR breadth and depth were significantly higher than at day 0 and than in MenACWY recipients. Participants were mostly white British, with more females than males. The authors suggested clonal diversity may have been underestimated. Because no samples from the day 14 peak response were available, repertoires could be characterized only after the peak T cell response. Reportedly, close to half of the unique spike-specific TCRs recognized epitopes lying outside the regions that are mutated in the B.1.351 and B.1.1.7 variants. In the small 56-69-year group, the increase in depth fell short of significance, most likely because of low power. The vaccine-associated CD4 TCRs covered the entire spike protein, and the dominant responses fell in regions 160-218 and 743-854. Only a handful of AZD1222 recipients were SARS-CoV-2 seropositive at baseline, limiting conclusions about previously exposed vaccinees.

On this clone: No cognate antigen has been identified for it. There are no base qualities to consult, and no much larger clone falls within one base.

The CDR3 regions of human TCRbeta chains were analyzed by immunosequencing. Regarding the original processing steps: Repertoire TCRs were checked for matches against a reference library of SARS-CoV-2-specific TCRs that had been generated using the MIRA antigen-specificity platform. Breadth was defined as the fraction of unique TCRs that were SARS-CoV-2-associated. Depth was defined as the fraction of total T cells that were SARS-CoV-2-associated. Using the MIRA data, each spike-specific TCR was assigned both to the spike region to which the TCR was reactive and to a CD4 or CD8 class. Log10-transformed breadth and depth values were compared by one-way ANOVA with Sidak's multiple comparisons tests. TCRdb took over this immuneACCESS table, retaining in-frame rearrangements with V and J assigned. Such tables are incomplete; in checked studies, under half of the missing clones stem from an unresolved V gene, and the remainder is unexplained. V and J calls plus clone size are reproduced from that table; the DNA served to infer D and trimming. Counted in this sample were some 99,000 clones; 84% of them appeared once. The ten largest account for 14% of the sample.

The CDR3 has 15 amino acids, counting the end cysteine and phenylalanine. Only the CDR3 DNA is retained, 45 bases long and in frame from the first base. CDR1 and CDR2, per the germline V gene, are MNHEY and SVGAGI. V loses 7 bases at its end and J loses 1 base; junction bases beyond the gene matches: 3. The sample's time point label, in plain terms: about 28 days (+/-7) after the second vaccine dose. AZD1222 recipients given second doses at about 4 weeks or at about 12 weeks were pooled, since spike-specific TCR depth and breadth were not found to differ between the two schedules. The vaccinee samples were drawn from two UK trials, COV001 and COV002, one of which was a single-blind randomized controlled phase 2/3 trial testing AZD1222 (ChAdOx1 nCoV-19) in healthy adults. For TCRbeta chain sequencing, PBMC samples from trial participants were taken at day 0 and at day 28 after the second dose.

The clonotype comes from an adult who received the AZD1222 COVID-19 vaccine. This sample comprised peripheral blood, obtained 28 days after the second AZD1222 dose. The sequence is built from TRBV6-5 and TRBJ2-1; 11 nucleotides in the junction match TRBD2. Read as DNA, the sequence is TGTGCCAGCACTCTAGCGGGAGGTTCCTACAATGAGCAGTTCTTC. Protein translation: CASTLAGGSYNEQFF.